The rows below give T cell receptor beta chains drawn from one sample of a study of control samples from healthy donors and cancer patients. Data came from immunoSEQ multiplex PCR; TCRdb stores just in-frame clones and leaves some out. The data show roughly 120,000 clones, around 96% seen once. Material for sequencing was blood. The receptors stem from a man aged 30 to 45 in good health. Each CDR3 is given with its conserved first and last residue. The order of the fields is CDR3 length, V gene, D gene, J gene, clone size, CDR3 protein, CDR3 DNA. D genes are given only for firm matches. Size is omitted from some rows. Given values are once, few, many or a class for expanded clones.

CDR3 length: 15; V gene: TRBV10-2; D gene: -; J gene: TRBJ2-1; clone size: -; CDR3 protein: CASTADSNVYNEQFF; CDR3 DNA: TGCGCCAGCACCGCCGACAGTAACGTATACAATGAGCAGTTCTTC
CDR3 length: 15; V gene: TRBV24-1; D gene: -; J gene: TRBJ2-5; clone size: -; CDR3 protein: CATSDFRAGSETQYF; CDR3 DNA: TGTGCCACCAGTGATTTCAGGGCAGGGTCCGAGACCCAGTACTTC
CDR3 length: 15; V gene: TRBV18; D gene: TRBD1; J gene: TRBJ1-5; clone size: -; CDR3 protein: CASSPLGTGNQPQHF; CDR3 DNA: TGTGCCAGCTCACCTCTTGGGACAGGAAATCAGCCCCAGCATTTT
CDR3 length: 15; V gene: TRBV4-3; D gene: TRBD1; J gene: TRBJ1-2; clone size: -; CDR3 protein: CASSQARGGSYGYTF; CDR3 DNA: TGCGCCAGCAGCCAAGCAAGAGGGGGCAGCTATGGCTACACCTTC
CDR3 length: 19; V gene: TRBV7-2; D gene: TRBD2; J gene: TRBJ2-5; clone size: -; CDR3 protein: CASSLGLAGGTIPRETQYF; CDR3 DNA: TGTGCCAGCAGCTTAGGGCTAGCGGGGGGGACCATCCCGCGGGAGACCCAGTACTTC
CDR3 length: 16; V gene: TRBV10-3; D gene: -; J gene: TRBJ1-3; clone size: -; CDR3 protein: CAIRPTSPFSGNTIYF; CDR3 DNA: TGTGCCATCAGGCCAACTTCTCCCTTCTCTGGAAACACCATATATTTT
CDR3 length: 14; V gene: TRBV6-5; D gene: TRBD1; J gene: TRBJ2-1; clone size: -; CDR3 protein: CASIAGTGYNEQFF; CDR3 DNA: TGTGCCAGCATCGCCGGGACAGGCTACAATGAGCAGTTCTTC
CDR3 length: 14; V gene: TRBV4-3; D gene: TRBD1; J gene: TRBJ2-2; clone size: -; CDR3 protein: CASSPRTGAGELFF; CDR3 DNA: TGCGCCAGCAGCCCGAGGACAGGGGCCGGGGAGCTGTTTTTT
CDR3 length: 16; V gene: TRBV4-1; D gene: -; J gene: TRBJ1-2; clone size: once; CDR3 protein: CASSQELTGRDYGYTF; CDR3 DNA: TGCGCCAGCAGCCAAGAATTAACAGGGAGGGACTATGGCTACACCTTC
CDR3 length: 16; V gene: TRBV6-2/TRBV6-3; D gene: TRBD1; J gene: TRBJ2-3; clone size: -; CDR3 protein: CASSYDRDIIHDTQYF; CDR3 DNA: TGTGCCAGCAGTTACGACAGGGATATCATACACGATACGCAGTATTTT
CDR3 length: 13; V gene: TRBV16; D gene: -; J gene: TRBJ1-1; clone size: -; CDR3 protein: CASSQGGAAEAFF; CDR3 DNA: TGTGCCAGCAGCCAGGGGGGAGCGGCTGAAGCTTTCTTT
CDR3 length: 14; V gene: TRBV6-5; D gene: -; J gene: TRBJ1-2; clone size: -; CDR3 protein: CASQITGTGNGYTF; CDR3 DNA: TGTGCCAGCCAGATAACAGGGACTGGAAACGGCTACACCTTC
CDR3 length: 15; V gene: TRBV5-1; D gene: TRBD2; J gene: TRBJ2-5; clone size: -; CDR3 protein: CASRVLAGVGVTQYF; CDR3 DNA: TGCGCCAGCAGGGTCCTAGCGGGGGTTGGGGTGACCCAGTACTTC
CDR3 length: 12; V gene: TRBV7-2; D gene: -; J gene: TRBJ1-2; clone size: -; CDR3 protein: CASSFSGKGYTF; CDR3 DNA: TGTGCCAGCAGCTTTTCAGGGAAGGGCTACACCTTC
CDR3 length: 13; V gene: TRBV19; D gene: -; J gene: TRBJ2-7; clone size: -; CDR3 protein: CASSIGVGYEQYF; CDR3 DNA: TGTGCCAGTAGTATTGGTGTCGGCTACGAGCAGTACTTC
CDR3 length: 15; V gene: TRBV6-5; D gene: -; J gene: TRBJ1-2; clone size: -; CDR3 protein: CASSPRGESVYGYTF; CDR3 DNA: TGTGCCAGCAGTCCACGGGGGGAATCGGTCTATGGCTACACCTTC
CDR3 length: 12; V gene: TRBV19; D gene: -; J gene: TRBJ1-4; clone size: -; CDR3 protein: CASSIGVGGLFF; CDR3 DNA: TGTGCCAGTAGTATAGGGGTTGGAGGACTGTTTTTT
CDR3 length: 16; V gene: TRBV7-2; D gene: TRBD1; J gene: TRBJ1-1; clone size: -; CDR3 protein: CASSLAVAGGRTEAFF; CDR3 DNA: TGTGCCAGCAGCTTAGCGGTGGCAGGGGGTCGTACTGAAGCTTTCTTT
CDR3 length: 14; V gene: TRBV7-2; D gene: -; J gene: TRBJ1-1; clone size: -; CDR3 protein: CASSLSPGLTEAFF; CDR3 DNA: TGTGCCAGCAGCTTGTCGCCGGGACTTACTGAAGCTTTCTTT
CDR3 length: 13; V gene: TRBV6-5; D gene: -; J gene: TRBJ1-1; clone size: once; CDR3 protein: CASTLERGTEAFF; CDR3 DNA: TGTGCCAGCACCCTCGAAAGGGGCACTGAAGCTTTCTTT
CDR3 length: 16; V gene: TRBV4-3; D gene: -; J gene: TRBJ1-4; clone size: -; CDR3 protein: CASSQDPQGFNEKLFF; CDR3 DNA: TGCGCCAGCAGCCAAGACCCACAGGGATTTAATGAAAAACTGTTTTTT
CDR3 length: 17; V gene: TRBV4-3; D gene: TRBD1; J gene: TRBJ1-5; clone size: -; CDR3 protein: CASSQDRTGGGSQPQHF; CDR3 DNA: TGCGCCAGCAGCCAAGATAGGACAGGGGGCGGATCGCAGCCCCAGCATTTT
CDR3 length: 14; V gene: TRBV4-2; D gene: TRBD1; J gene: TRBJ2-1; clone size: -; CDR3 protein: CASSLLTGRNEQFF; CDR3 DNA: TGTGCCAGCAGCCTATTGACAGGGCGGAATGAGCAGTTCTTC
CDR3 length: 15; V gene: TRBV15; D gene: -; J gene: TRBJ1-1; clone size: -; CDR3 protein: CATSRGFQGSTEAFF; CDR3 DNA: TGTGCCACCAGCAGGGGTTTCCAGGGGAGCACTGAAGCTTTCTTT
CDR3 length: 13; V gene: TRBV13; D gene: -; J gene: TRBJ2-3; clone size: -; CDR3 protein: CASSLTPGDTQYF; CDR3 DNA: TGTGCCAGCAGCTTAACCCCGGGGGATACGCAGTATTTT
CDR3 length: 15; V gene: TRBV7-9; D gene: -; J gene: TRBJ2-7; clone size: -; CDR3 protein: CASSAPSGRTYEQYF; CDR3 DNA: TGTGCCAGCAGCGCCCCCTCGGGGAGGACCTACGAGCAGTACTTC
CDR3 length: 14; V gene: TRBV4-1; D gene: -; J gene: TRBJ1-2; clone size: -; CDR3 protein: CASSPRGGNYGYTF; CDR3 DNA: TGCGCCAGCAGCCCCCGGGGGGGGAACTATGGCTACACCTTC